This T cell receptor beta chain was sequenced for a study of OX40 agonist ivuxolimab in advanced cancers. About the study: Ivuxolimab is an agonistic anti-OX40 (CD134) antibody, and patients were treated with it. Overall study findings and caveats: Certain nonresponders additionally had low normalized T-cell clonal expansion. CD4+ and CD8+ blood T cells expanded clonally by week 6 at 0.1 to 3.0 mg/kg.

A word on this clone: What it recognizes is unknown.

Blood samples were obtained at baseline, cycle 4 day 1, and cycle 7 day 1. Germline-derived CDR1 and CDR2 are MNHEY and SMNVEV (reference sequence). The CDR3 spans 16 residues. V was shortened by 4 bases and J by 1 base, with 16 bases between the two germline ends. Using immunoSEQ multiplex PCR, the repertoire was profiled, and TCRdb retains in-frame clones only, with some absent. The sample has fewer than 80,000 clones, 85% to 90% seen once. The rearrangement links TRBV27 to TRBJ1-1, with TRBD1 as a possible D gene (5 bases). The input for sequencing was CD4+ or CD8+ T cells sorted from blood, taken in a trial of the OX40 agonist ivuxolimab. The sequence came from an adult with an advanced solid tumor such as melanoma, head and neck, liver or kidney cancer. CDR3 region: CASSSPGGRRNTEAFF. The CDR3 nucleotides are TGTGCCAGCAGTTCGCCCGGGGGACGGAGGAACACTGAAGCTTTCTTT.